A selection of T cell receptor beta chains follows, all from one sample in a study of OX40 agonist ivuxolimab in advanced cancers. Sequencing was performed with immunoSEQ multiplex PCR; in TCRdb, only in-frame clones are kept and a portion is missing. The sample has just over 40,000 clones, roughly 84% seen once. The material sequenced was CD4+ or CD8+ T cells sorted from blood, taken in a trial of the OX40 agonist ivuxolimab. These receptors all stem from an adult with an advanced solid tumor such as melanoma, head and neck, liver or kidney cancer. Each CDR3 is given with its conserved first and last residue. The order of the fields is D gene, V gene, clone size, J gene, CDR3 DNA, CDR3 protein. D genes are given only for firm matches. Part of the rows lack a size; the others show once, few, many or a class for expanded clones.

D: .
V: TRBV5-4
size: once
J: TRBJ2-1
DNA: TGTGCCATCCTCCGGCCAGACCGCAATGAGCAGTTCTTC
CDR3: CAILRPDRNEQFF

D: .
V: TRBV11-2
size: .
J: TRBJ1-2
DNA: TGTGCCAGCAGCGAACGACGGATTTATGGCTACACCTTC
CDR3: CASSERRIYGYTF

D: .
V: TRBV5-4
size: .
J: TRBJ1-2
DNA: TGTGCCAGCAGGACGGCAGGGCACTATGGCTACACCTTC
CDR3: CASRTAGHYGYTF

D: .
V: TRBV19
size: .
J: TRBJ2-7
DNA: TGTGCCAGTAGTATGGCCCCCCCGCCTAACGAGCAGTACTTC
CDR3: CASSMAPPPNEQYF

D: TRBD1
V: TRBV27
size: once
J: TRBJ1-1
DNA: TGTGCCAGCACTAATTACCCCCGGGACAGAATGTGGAACACTGAAGCTTTCTTT
CDR3: CASTNYPRDRMWNTEAFF

D: .
V: TRBV5-8
size: .
J: TRBJ2-7
DNA: TGTGCCAGCAGCTTGACCTACGAGCAGTACTTC
CDR3: CASSLTYEQYF

D: .
V: TRBV4-3
size: hyperexpanded
J: TRBJ1-6
DNA: TGCGCCAGCAGCCCGGACTGGAGCTCCTATAATTCACCCCTCCACTTT
CDR3: CASSPDWSSYNSPLHF

D: TRBD1
V: TRBV7-3
size: .
J: TRBJ2-3
DNA: TGTGCCAGCAGCTTAAACGGACAGGAGAGCACAGATACGCAGTATTTT
CDR3: CASSLNGQESTDTQYF

D: TRBD2
V: TRBV6-5
size: .
J: TRBJ2-7
DNA: TGTGCCAGCAGTTCTACTAGCGGGGGCTACGAGCAGTACTTC
CDR3: CASSSTSGGYEQYF

D: .
V: TRBV7-9
size: .
J: TRBJ1-4
DNA: TGTGCCAGCAGCTTAGTGGGGGGATCTGAAAAACTGTTTTTT
CDR3: CASSLVGGSEKLFF

D: .
V: TRBV25-1
size: .
J: TRBJ2-3
DNA: TGTGCCAGCAGGAGACAGGGCACAGATACGCAGTATTTT
CDR3: CASRRQGTDTQYF

D: TRBD2
V: TRBV7-2
size: .
J: TRBJ2-1
DNA: TGTGCCAGCAGCTTAATTCTTGGCGGGAGAGAGCAGTTCTTC
CDR3: CASSLILGGREQFF

D: TRBD1
V: TRBV29-1
size: .
J: TRBJ2-7
DNA: TGCAGCGTTGTGGGGACAGGGGGATCCTACGAGCAGTACTTC
CDR3: CSVVGTGGSYEQYF

D: .
V: TRBV27
size: .
J: TRBJ1-2
DNA: TGTGCCAGCAGTTTATCCCGCAGCCAAGAAGAATATTACTATGGCTACACCTTC
CDR3: CASSLSRSQEEYYYGYTF

D: .
V: TRBV12-1
size: .
J: TRBJ1-5
DNA: TGTGCCAGACGGACAGCTTTCTATAGCAATCAGCCCCAGCATTTT
CDR3: CARRTAFYSNQPQHF

D: .
V: TRBV9
size: medium-sized
J: TRBJ2-7
DNA: TGTGCCAGCAGCCGGGGGATGGGGGGCCGCTACGAGCAGTACTTC
CDR3: CASSRGMGGRYEQYF

D: .
V: TRBV4-1
size: .
J: TRBJ2-7
DNA: TGCGCCAGCAGCCTAGCGACCGACAGGCTGCCCTACGAGCAGTACTTC
CDR3: CASSLATDRLPYEQYF

D: .
V: TRBV9
size: .
J: TRBJ2-1
DNA: TGTGCCAGCGAGGGGAGTCTGTTTAATGAGCAGTTCTTC
CDR3: CASEGSLFNEQFF

D: TRBD1
V: TRBV19
size: many
J: TRBJ1-1
DNA: TGTGCCAGTAGTTACGACAGGGGGAACACTGAAGCTTTCTTT
CDR3: CASSYDRGNTEAFF

D: .
V: TRBV14
size: .
J: TRBJ2-1
DNA: TGTGCCAGCAGCCCGGCAGGGGGGGATGAGCAGTTCTTC
CDR3: CASSPAGGDEQFF

D: TRBD1
V: TRBV13
size: .
J: TRBJ2-1
DNA: TGTGCCAGCAGCACCGACAGGGAGATGGACAATGAGCAGTTCTTC
CDR3: CASSTDREMDNEQFF

D: .
V: TRBV7-3
size: .
J: TRBJ2-2
DNA: TGTGCCAGCAGCTCGCGGGGGACACTAAACACCGGGGAGCTGTTTTTT
CDR3: CASSSRGTLNTGELFF

D: .
V: TRBV7-9
size: .
J: TRBJ1-1
DNA: TGTGCCAGCAGCGCCCTAGGGAAAGACACTGAAGCTTTCTTT
CDR3: CASSALGKDTEAFF

D: TRBD1
V: TRBV11-1
size: .
J: TRBJ1-1
DNA: TGTGCCAGCAGCCCGAACAGGGGGCGAAACACTGAAGCTTTCTTT
CDR3: CASSPNRGRNTEAFF

D: .
V: TRBV7-6
size: .
J: TRBJ2-5
DNA: TGTGCCAGCAGCTGGATGGGGTCCGAGACCCAGTACTTC
CDR3: CASSWMGSETQYF

D: TRBD1
V: TRBV7-6
size: .
J: TRBJ2-5
DNA: TGTGCCAGCAGCTCCGAGACAGGGGGAGCAGAGACCCAGTACTTC
CDR3: CASSSETGGAETQYF

D: .
V: TRBV15
size: once
J: TRBJ1-2
DNA: TGTGCCACCAGCAGGGAAGAATCGAGCTATGGCTACACCTTC
CDR3: CATSREESSYGYTF

D: .
V: TRBV27
size: .
J: TRBJ2-1
DNA: TGTGCCAGCAGTTTAAACGCAGAGTGGGCACCCCAGGGTGAGCAGTTCTTC
CDR3: CASSLNAEWAPQGEQFF

D: .
V: TRBV10-2
size: .
J: TRBJ2-3
DNA: TGCGCCAGCAGCGGTTACAGGGAAGGGGGCACAGATACGCAGTATTTT
CDR3: CASSGYREGGTDTQYF

D: .
V: TRBV4-3
size: .
J: TRBJ2-1
DNA: TGCGCCAGCAGCCAATCGACAGTCGGTCTCCTTGAGCAGTTCTTC
CDR3: CASSQSTVGLLEQFF

D: .
V: TRBV4-3
size: many
J: TRBJ1-2
DNA: TGCGCCAGCAGCCAGGCGGGCGGGACAAAAATCTATGGCTACACCTTC
CDR3: CASSQAGGTKIYGYTF

D: .
V: TRBV27
size: .
J: TRBJ2-7
DNA: TGTGCCAGCAGTTTAGCGATTGCCTCCTACGAGCAGTACTTC
CDR3: CASSLAIASYEQYF

D: .
V: TRBV4-2
size: few
J: TRBJ1-6
DNA: TGTGCCAGCAGCCAAGAGTACCTCTTTAATTCACCCCTCCACTTT
CDR3: CASSQEYLFNSPLHF

D: .
V: TRBV27
size: .
J: TRBJ2-5
DNA: TGTGCCAGCAGACCCCCGGGACACCGGGGCCAGTACTTC
CDR3: CASRPPGHRGQYF

D: .
V: TRBV11-3
size: .
J: TRBJ1-2
DNA: TGTGCCAGCAGCTACTACATGACTGTGGGGAACTATGGCTACACCTTC
CDR3: CASSYYMTVGNYGYTF

D: TRBD1
V: TRBV9
size: .
J: TRBJ2-7
DNA: TGTGCCAGCAGCGTAGAGGGGGCTGGCGACGAGCAGTACTTC
CDR3: CASSVEGAGDEQYF

D: TRBD1
V: TRBV5-4
size: .
J: TRBJ1-3
DNA: TGTGCCAGCAGCTTGTTCCCGGACAGGAACTCTGGAAGCACCATATATTTT
CDR3: CASSLFPDRNSGSTIYF

D: .
V: TRBV29-1
size: .
J: TRBJ2-7
DNA: TGCAGCGTTGAAGACAGGAACCCTTTAGAGCAGTACTTC
CDR3: CSVEDRNPLEQYF

D: .
V: TRBV6-5
size: .
J: TRBJ2-7
DNA: TGTGCCAGCAGTTACTCGTCTAGCGTGCAGGTCGAGCAGTACTTC
CDR3: CASSYSSSVQVEQYF

D: .
V: TRBV18
size: once
J: TRBJ2-7
DNA: TGTGCCAGCTCACAAACCCCGCGGGGATTACCCTACGAGCAGTACTTC
CDR3: CASSQTPRGLPYEQYF

D: .
V: TRBV30
size: .
J: TRBJ2-7
DNA: TGTGCCTGGAGTGTGCCGCGCAGCTACGAGCAGTACTTC
CDR3: CAWSVPRSYEQYF

D: TRBD2
V: TRBV2
size: .
J: TRBJ2-3
DNA: TGTGCCAGCAGGGAGGAAATTAGCGGGAGGCCAAGCACAGATACGCAGTATTTT
CDR3: CASREEISGRPSTDTQYF